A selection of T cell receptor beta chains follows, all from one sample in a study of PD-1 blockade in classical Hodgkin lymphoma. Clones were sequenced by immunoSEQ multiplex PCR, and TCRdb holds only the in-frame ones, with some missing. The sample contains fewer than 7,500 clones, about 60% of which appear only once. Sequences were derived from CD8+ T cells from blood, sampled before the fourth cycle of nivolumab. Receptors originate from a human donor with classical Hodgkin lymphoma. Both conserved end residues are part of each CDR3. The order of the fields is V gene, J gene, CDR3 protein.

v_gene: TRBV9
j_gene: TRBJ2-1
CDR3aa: CASSGSALLGEQFF

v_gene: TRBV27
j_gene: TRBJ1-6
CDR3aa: CASSLARGRNSPLHF

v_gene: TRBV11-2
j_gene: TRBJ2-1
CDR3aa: CASRQRGGSYNEQFF

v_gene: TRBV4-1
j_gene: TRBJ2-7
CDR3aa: CASSQDPLRGDEQYF

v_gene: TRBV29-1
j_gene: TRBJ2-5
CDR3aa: CSVTGTGGKETQYF

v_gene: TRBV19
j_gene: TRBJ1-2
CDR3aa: CASSMGQWINYGYTF

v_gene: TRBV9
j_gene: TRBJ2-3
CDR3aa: CASSVRGSVTDTQYF

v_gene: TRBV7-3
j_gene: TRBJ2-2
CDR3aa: CASSLLAQNTGELFF

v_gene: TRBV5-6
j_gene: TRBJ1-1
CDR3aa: CASSWASFGTEAFF

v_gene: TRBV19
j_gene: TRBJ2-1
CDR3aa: CASRGGSYNEQFF

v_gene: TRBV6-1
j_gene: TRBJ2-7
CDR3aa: CASSPRRQGTYEQYF

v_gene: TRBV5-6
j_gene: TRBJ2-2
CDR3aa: CASRRERNTGELFF

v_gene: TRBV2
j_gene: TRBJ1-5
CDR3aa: CASSVSRDRGQSNQPQHF

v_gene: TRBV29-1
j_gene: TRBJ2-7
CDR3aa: CSVVLSGSYEQYF

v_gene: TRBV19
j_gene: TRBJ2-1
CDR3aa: CASKLTSGDYNEQFF

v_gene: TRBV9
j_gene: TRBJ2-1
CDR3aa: CASSADGGYNEQFF

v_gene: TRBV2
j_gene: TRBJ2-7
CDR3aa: CASSRGQQSYEQYF

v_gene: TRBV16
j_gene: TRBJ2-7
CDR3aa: CASNQETSSYEQYF

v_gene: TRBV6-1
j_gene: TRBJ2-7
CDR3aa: CASSEAGTYEQYF

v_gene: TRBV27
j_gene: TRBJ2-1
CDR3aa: CASSLTLSGTYNEQFF

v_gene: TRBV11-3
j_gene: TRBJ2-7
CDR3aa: CASTISQGLAGDSYEQYF

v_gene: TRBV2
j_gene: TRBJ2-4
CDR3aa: CASSWLQNENIQYF

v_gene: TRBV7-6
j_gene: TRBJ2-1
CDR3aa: CASSWTTSGSNSDNEQFF

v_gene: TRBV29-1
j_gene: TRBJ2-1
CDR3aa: CSVVPRVTGYNEQFF

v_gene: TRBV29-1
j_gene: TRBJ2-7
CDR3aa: CSVDGGPRPYEQYF

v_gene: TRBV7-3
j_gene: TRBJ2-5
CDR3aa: CASSLGPGWGETQYF

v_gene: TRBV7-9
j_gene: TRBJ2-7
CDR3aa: CASSLMWEHSLEQYF